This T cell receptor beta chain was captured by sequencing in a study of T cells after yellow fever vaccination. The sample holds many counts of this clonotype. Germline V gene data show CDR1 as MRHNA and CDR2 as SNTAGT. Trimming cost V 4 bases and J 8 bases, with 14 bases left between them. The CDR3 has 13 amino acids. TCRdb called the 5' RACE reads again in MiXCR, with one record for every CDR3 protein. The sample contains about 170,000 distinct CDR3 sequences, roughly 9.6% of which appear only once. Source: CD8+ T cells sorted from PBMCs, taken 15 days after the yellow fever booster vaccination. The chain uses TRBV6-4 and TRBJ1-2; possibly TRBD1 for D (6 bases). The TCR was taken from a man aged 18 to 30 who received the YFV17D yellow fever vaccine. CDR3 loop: CASSGREGEGYTF. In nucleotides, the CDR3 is TGTGCCAGCAGTGGTCGGGAGGGGGAAGGCTACACCTTC.